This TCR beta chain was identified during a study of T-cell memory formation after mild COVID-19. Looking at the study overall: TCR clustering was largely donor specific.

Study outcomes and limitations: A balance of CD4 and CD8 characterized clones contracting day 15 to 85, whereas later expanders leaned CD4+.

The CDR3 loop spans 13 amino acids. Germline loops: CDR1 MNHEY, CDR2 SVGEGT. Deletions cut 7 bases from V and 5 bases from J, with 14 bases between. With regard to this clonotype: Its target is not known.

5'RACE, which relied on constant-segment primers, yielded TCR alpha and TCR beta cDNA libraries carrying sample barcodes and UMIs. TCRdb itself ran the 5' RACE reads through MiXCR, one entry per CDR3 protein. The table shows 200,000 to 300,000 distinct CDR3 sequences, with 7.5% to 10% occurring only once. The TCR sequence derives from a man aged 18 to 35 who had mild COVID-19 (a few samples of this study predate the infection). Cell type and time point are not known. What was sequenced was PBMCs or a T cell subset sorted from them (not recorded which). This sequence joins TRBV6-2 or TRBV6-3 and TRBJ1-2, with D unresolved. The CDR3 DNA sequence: TGTGCCAGCAAGGCTGAGGGAGATTATGGCTACACCTTC. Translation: CASKAEGDYGYTF.